The rows below give T cell receptor beta chains drawn from one sample of a study of blood T cell repertoires in COVID-19. Using immunoSEQ multiplex PCR, the repertoire was profiled, and TCRdb retains in-frame clones only, with some absent. The repertoire holds around 100,000 clones, under 90% seen once, with about 13% in the top ten. Material: peripheral blood. These receptors were taken from a human donor in a cohort sampled during active COVID-19. The CDR3 runs from the conserved cysteine through the conserved F or W. Fields, in order: clone size, D gene, V gene, J gene, CDR3 DNA, CDR3 protein. The D gene is left open where the match is weak. Clone size is stated in some rows and not others, as once, few, many or a class when expanded.

clone size: NA; D gene: TRBD1; V gene: TRBV3-1/TRBV3-2; J gene: TRBJ1-2; CDR3 DNA: TGTGCCAGCAGCCATGTCACCGGGACAGGGGTGGTTGGCTACACCTTC; CDR3 protein: CASSHVTGTGVVGYTF
clone size: NA; D gene: NA; V gene: TRBV6-5; J gene: TRBJ1-2; CDR3 DNA: TGTGCCAGCAGGCAAACTTCGGGTGGCTACACCTTC; CDR3 protein: CASRQTSGGYTF
clone size: NA; D gene: TRBD2; V gene: TRBV5-1; J gene: TRBJ2-1; CDR3 DNA: TGCGCCAGCAGCTTGGCTAGCGGGGGGTACAATGAGCAGTTCTTC; CDR3 protein: CASSLASGGYNEQFF
clone size: NA; D gene: NA; V gene: TRBV16; J gene: TRBJ2-7; CDR3 DNA: TGTGCCAGCAGCACAACTAACCCAGCCAGCTCCTACGAGCAGTACTTC; CDR3 protein: CASSTTNPASSYEQYF
clone size: NA; D gene: TRBD2; V gene: TRBV3-1/TRBV3-2; J gene: TRBJ2-1; CDR3 DNA: TGTGCCAGCAGCCAGTGGTCTAGCGGGAGGGCCGGGAATGAGCAGTTCTTC; CDR3 protein: CASSQWSSGRAGNEQFF
clone size: NA; D gene: TRBD2; V gene: TRBV29-1; J gene: TRBJ2-7; CDR3 DNA: TGCAGCGTTTTGGGGACTAGCGGGAGCTCCTACGAGCAGTACTTC; CDR3 protein: CSVLGTSGSSYEQYF
clone size: NA; D gene: NA; V gene: TRBV19; J gene: TRBJ1-3; CDR3 DNA: TGTGCCAGTTGTAGACAGCCCTACTCTGGAAACACCATATATTTT; CDR3 protein: CASCRQPYSGNTIYF
clone size: few; D gene: TRBD2; V gene: TRBV5-1; J gene: TRBJ2-1; CDR3 DNA: TGCGCCAGCAGCTTGACCGGGACTAGCGGGAGAAAGACCTACAATGAGCAGTTCTTC; CDR3 protein: CASSLTGTSGRKTYNEQFF
clone size: NA; D gene: TRBD1; V gene: TRBV5-1; J gene: TRBJ2-2; CDR3 DNA: TGCGCCAGCAGCCCAAGACAGGGTCCCACCGGGGAGCTGTTTTTT; CDR3 protein: CASSPRQGPTGELFF
clone size: NA; D gene: NA; V gene: TRBV13; J gene: TRBJ2-7; CDR3 DNA: TGTGCCAGCAGCCTCACCTGGGGCAGCACCTACGAGCAGTACTTC; CDR3 protein: CASSLTWGSTYEQYF
clone size: NA; D gene: NA; V gene: TRBV4-3; J gene: TRBJ2-1; CDR3 DNA: TGCGCCAGCAGCCTCCGGGTTGACCGCTACAATGAGCAGTTCTTC; CDR3 protein: CASSLRVDRYNEQFF
clone size: NA; D gene: TRBD1; V gene: TRBV11-2; J gene: TRBJ1-1; CDR3 DNA: TGTGCCAGCAGCCCAGACAGGGGGATGAACACTGAAGCTTTCTTT; CDR3 protein: CASSPDRGMNTEAFF
clone size: many; D gene: NA; V gene: TRBV6-5; J gene: TRBJ2-7; CDR3 DNA: TGTGCCAGCAAATCTACCCAGGGTTCCTACGAGCAGTACTTC; CDR3 protein: CASKSTQGSYEQYF
clone size: NA; D gene: NA; V gene: TRBV4-1; J gene: TRBJ2-7; CDR3 DNA: TGCGCCAGCAGCCAAGAGGACTCGGGCCCCTACGAGCAGTACTTC; CDR3 protein: CASSQEDSGPYEQYF
clone size: NA; D gene: TRBD1; V gene: TRBV4-1; J gene: TRBJ1-3; CDR3 DNA: TGCGCCAGCAGCCAAGTTGGCCTAGCAGGGGGCGCGACGGGAAACACCATATATTTT; CDR3 protein: CASSQVGLAGGATGNTIYF
clone size: NA; D gene: NA; V gene: TRBV14; J gene: TRBJ2-7; CDR3 DNA: TGTGCCAGCAGCCAAGTCCCGGGATTGCAGTACTTC; CDR3 protein: CASSQVPGLQYF
clone size: NA; D gene: NA; V gene: TRBV10-3; J gene: TRBJ2-7; CDR3 DNA: TGTGCCATCAGTGAGTCGTATAAGGGGGACGAGCAGTACTTC; CDR3 protein: CAISESYKGDEQYF
clone size: NA; D gene: NA; V gene: TRBV6-6; J gene: TRBJ2-3; CDR3 DNA: TGTGCCAGCAAGATAACACCGCTCGGGGATACGCAGTATTTT; CDR3 protein: CASKITPLGDTQYF
clone size: NA; D gene: NA; V gene: TRBV11-2; J gene: TRBJ2-3; CDR3 DNA: TGTGCCAGCAGCTTTCAAATTAGCACAGATACGCAGTATTTT; CDR3 protein: CASSFQISTDTQYF
clone size: NA; D gene: TRBD1; V gene: TRBV2; J gene: TRBJ1-1; CDR3 DNA: TGTGCCAGCATGGGACAGGGCTTGAACACTGAAGCTTTCTTT; CDR3 protein: CASMGQGLNTEAFF
clone size: few; D gene: NA; V gene: TRBV15; J gene: TRBJ2-2; CDR3 DNA: TGTGCCACCAGCAGTCAGCGCGGGAACGGGGAGCTGTTTTTT; CDR3 protein: CATSSQRGNGELFF
clone size: NA; D gene: TRBD2; V gene: TRBV9; J gene: TRBJ2-3; CDR3 DNA: TGTGCCAGCAGCGCCCATAGCGGGGTTACGCAGTATTTT; CDR3 protein: CASSAHSGVTQYF
clone size: NA; D gene: NA; V gene: TRBV29-1; J gene: TRBJ1-1; CDR3 DNA: TGCAGCGCCCCTTCGGGGGGCACTGAAGCTTTCTTT; CDR3 protein: CSAPSGGTEAFF
clone size: NA; D gene: TRBD1; V gene: TRBV6-5; J gene: TRBJ2-7; CDR3 DNA: TGTGCCAGCATACCCCGGGACAGAAAATCCTACGAGCAGTACTTC; CDR3 protein: CASIPRDRKSYEQYF
clone size: once; D gene: TRBD1; V gene: TRBV29-1; J gene: TRBJ1-2; CDR3 DNA: TGCAGCGTGGTGTTTGGACAGGGGGCGCGAGGCTACACCTTC; CDR3 protein: CSVVFGQGARGYTF
clone size: NA; D gene: TRBD1; V gene: TRBV7-2; J gene: TRBJ2-7; CDR3 DNA: TGTGCCAGCAGCTCTCGACAGGGTTCCTACGAGCAGTACTTC; CDR3 protein: CASSSRQGSYEQYF
clone size: NA; D gene: NA; V gene: TRBV12-1; J gene: TRBJ2-1; CDR3 DNA: TGTGCCAGCAGCTCACAGCGGGGAACCGACAATGAGCAGTTCTTC; CDR3 protein: CASSSQRGTDNEQFF
clone size: NA; D gene: TRBD2; V gene: TRBV3-1/TRBV3-2; J gene: TRBJ2-5; CDR3 DNA: TGTGCCAGCGCGTGGTCTAGCGGGAATTCGGAGACCCAGTACTTC; CDR3 protein: CASAWSSGNSETQYF
clone size: NA; D gene: NA; V gene: TRBV28; J gene: TRBJ2-5; CDR3 DNA: TGTGCCAGCAGTTTACGGTGGGGGGGCTCAGAGACCCAGTACTTC; CDR3 protein: CASSLRWGGSETQYF
clone size: once; D gene: NA; V gene: TRBV10-3; J gene: TRBJ2-7; CDR3 DNA: TGTGCCATCAGTCTAGATAACTACGAGCAGTACTTC; CDR3 protein: CAISLDNYEQYF
clone size: NA; D gene: TRBD1; V gene: TRBV6-5; J gene: TRBJ2-2; CDR3 DNA: TGTGCCAGCAGCAGACAGGGCTATAACGGGGAGCTGTTTTTT; CDR3 protein: CASSRQGYNGELFF
clone size: NA; D gene: NA; V gene: TRBV11-2; J gene: TRBJ1-2; CDR3 DNA: TGTGCCAGCAGCTTAAACGCCGGGGGCTACACCTTC; CDR3 protein: CASSLNAGGYTF
clone size: NA; D gene: TRBD1; V gene: TRBV3-1/TRBV3-2; J gene: TRBJ1-6; CDR3 DNA: TGTGCCAGCAGCCCTCACGCCTTGACAGGGGGTGGGTCACCCCTCCACTTT; CDR3 protein: CASSPHALTGGGSPLHF
clone size: hyperexpanded; D gene: NA; V gene: TRBV6-5; J gene: TRBJ1-2; CDR3 DNA: TGTGCCAGCAGCCCCGGAGAGTACTATGGCTACACCTTC; CDR3 protein: CASSPGEYYGYTF
clone size: few; D gene: TRBD1; V gene: TRBV29-1; J gene: TRBJ1-4; CDR3 DNA: TGCAGCGTTGGGGCTGGGACAGGGTCGAATGAAAAACTGTTTTTT; CDR3 protein: CSVGAGTGSNEKLFF
clone size: NA; D gene: NA; V gene: TRBV6-6; J gene: TRBJ1-2; CDR3 DNA: TGTGCCAGCAGGACGGCAGGCCCCGATGGCTACACCTTC; CDR3 protein: CASRTAGPDGYTF
clone size: NA; D gene: NA; V gene: TRBV6-2/TRBV6-3; J gene: TRBJ2-3; CDR3 DNA: TGTGCCAGCAGTTCTATGTCATCCGTAGATACGCAGTATTTT; CDR3 protein: CASSSMSSVDTQYF
clone size: NA; D gene: NA; V gene: TRBV7-2; J gene: TRBJ2-7; CDR3 DNA: TGTGCCAGCAGCCTCCCGGGGAGGAGGGCCTACGAGCAGTACTTC; CDR3 protein: CASSLPGRRAYEQYF
clone size: NA; D gene: NA; V gene: TRBV28; J gene: TRBJ2-7; CDR3 DNA: TGTGCCAGCAGTTCCCAAGGGCAGGGCTCATACGAGCAGTACTTC; CDR3 protein: CASSSQGQGSYEQYF
clone size: once; D gene: TRBD1; V gene: TRBV3-1/TRBV3-2; J gene: TRBJ2-7; CDR3 DNA: TGTGCCAGCAGCCACACCGGGACAGGGGAGGGAGAGCAGTACTTC; CDR3 protein: CASSHTGTGEGEQYF
clone size: NA; D gene: NA; V gene: TRBV25-1; J gene: TRBJ2-7; CDR3 DNA: TGTGCCAGCAGTGAATATGGGCAGGGGAGATACGAGCAGTACTTC; CDR3 protein: CASSEYGQGRYEQYF
clone size: NA; D gene: TRBD1; V gene: TRBV18; J gene: TRBJ2-2; CDR3 DNA: TGTGCCAGCTCATTTAGCCCCGGGACAGCCTACACCGGGGAGCTGTTTTTT; CDR3 protein: CASSFSPGTAYTGELFF
clone size: NA; D gene: TRBD1; V gene: TRBV15; J gene: TRBJ1-2; CDR3 DNA: TGTGCCACCAGCTCGCCGGGACAGGGGCACTATGGCTACACCTTC; CDR3 protein: CATSSPGQGHYGYTF
clone size: few; D gene: TRBD2; V gene: TRBV2; J gene: TRBJ2-3; CDR3 DNA: TGTGCCAGCATAATCAAAGCGGGACGCACAGATACGCAGTATTTT; CDR3 protein: CASIIKAGRTDTQYF
clone size: NA; D gene: NA; V gene: TRBV10-1; J gene: TRBJ1-5; CDR3 DNA: TGCGCCAGCACCCGAACGGGAAATCAGCCCCAGCATTTT; CDR3 protein: CASTRTGNQPQHF
clone size: once; D gene: TRBD1; V gene: TRBV3-1/TRBV3-2; J gene: TRBJ1-2; CDR3 DNA: TGTGCCAGCAGCCAGGAGGGACAGAACTATGGCTACACCTTC; CDR3 protein: CASSQEGQNYGYTF
clone size: NA; D gene: NA; V gene: TRBV7-9; J gene: TRBJ2-6; CDR3 DNA: TGTGCCAGCACCCCGGGGGATTTCAACTCTGGGGCCAACGTCCTGACTTTC; CDR3 protein: CASTPGDFNSGANVLTF
clone size: few; D gene: NA; V gene: TRBV18; J gene: TRBJ1-5; CDR3 DNA: TGTGCCAGCTCACCAGATCAGGATCAGCCCCAGCATTTT; CDR3 protein: CASSPDQDQPQHF
clone size: NA; D gene: TRBD1; V gene: TRBV13; J gene: TRBJ2-7; CDR3 DNA: TGTGCCAGCAGCCTTTTCCGGGACAGAACCTACGAGCAGTACTTC; CDR3 protein: CASSLFRDRTYEQYF
clone size: few; D gene: NA; V gene: TRBV2; J gene: TRBJ2-7; CDR3 DNA: TGTGCCAGCAGTGACGCTCGGGTCCTAACCTACGAGCAGTACTTC; CDR3 protein: CASSDARVLTYEQYF
clone size: NA; D gene: TRBD1; V gene: TRBV7-9; J gene: TRBJ2-7; CDR3 DNA: TGTGCCAGCAGCCGGGACAGTTCCTTCTACGAGCAGTACTTC; CDR3 protein: CASSRDSSFYEQYF
clone size: NA; D gene: TRBD1; V gene: TRBV18; J gene: TRBJ2-7; CDR3 DNA: TGTGCCAGCTCACCACCGGGACAGGGGCCTTACGAGCAGTACTTC; CDR3 protein: CASSPPGQGPYEQYF
clone size: once; D gene: TRBD2; V gene: TRBV19; J gene: TRBJ2-1; CDR3 DNA: TGTGCCACCGGAGGGCTAGCGGGAGGGCCGGGGGAGCAGTTCTTC; CDR3 protein: CATGGLAGGPGEQFF